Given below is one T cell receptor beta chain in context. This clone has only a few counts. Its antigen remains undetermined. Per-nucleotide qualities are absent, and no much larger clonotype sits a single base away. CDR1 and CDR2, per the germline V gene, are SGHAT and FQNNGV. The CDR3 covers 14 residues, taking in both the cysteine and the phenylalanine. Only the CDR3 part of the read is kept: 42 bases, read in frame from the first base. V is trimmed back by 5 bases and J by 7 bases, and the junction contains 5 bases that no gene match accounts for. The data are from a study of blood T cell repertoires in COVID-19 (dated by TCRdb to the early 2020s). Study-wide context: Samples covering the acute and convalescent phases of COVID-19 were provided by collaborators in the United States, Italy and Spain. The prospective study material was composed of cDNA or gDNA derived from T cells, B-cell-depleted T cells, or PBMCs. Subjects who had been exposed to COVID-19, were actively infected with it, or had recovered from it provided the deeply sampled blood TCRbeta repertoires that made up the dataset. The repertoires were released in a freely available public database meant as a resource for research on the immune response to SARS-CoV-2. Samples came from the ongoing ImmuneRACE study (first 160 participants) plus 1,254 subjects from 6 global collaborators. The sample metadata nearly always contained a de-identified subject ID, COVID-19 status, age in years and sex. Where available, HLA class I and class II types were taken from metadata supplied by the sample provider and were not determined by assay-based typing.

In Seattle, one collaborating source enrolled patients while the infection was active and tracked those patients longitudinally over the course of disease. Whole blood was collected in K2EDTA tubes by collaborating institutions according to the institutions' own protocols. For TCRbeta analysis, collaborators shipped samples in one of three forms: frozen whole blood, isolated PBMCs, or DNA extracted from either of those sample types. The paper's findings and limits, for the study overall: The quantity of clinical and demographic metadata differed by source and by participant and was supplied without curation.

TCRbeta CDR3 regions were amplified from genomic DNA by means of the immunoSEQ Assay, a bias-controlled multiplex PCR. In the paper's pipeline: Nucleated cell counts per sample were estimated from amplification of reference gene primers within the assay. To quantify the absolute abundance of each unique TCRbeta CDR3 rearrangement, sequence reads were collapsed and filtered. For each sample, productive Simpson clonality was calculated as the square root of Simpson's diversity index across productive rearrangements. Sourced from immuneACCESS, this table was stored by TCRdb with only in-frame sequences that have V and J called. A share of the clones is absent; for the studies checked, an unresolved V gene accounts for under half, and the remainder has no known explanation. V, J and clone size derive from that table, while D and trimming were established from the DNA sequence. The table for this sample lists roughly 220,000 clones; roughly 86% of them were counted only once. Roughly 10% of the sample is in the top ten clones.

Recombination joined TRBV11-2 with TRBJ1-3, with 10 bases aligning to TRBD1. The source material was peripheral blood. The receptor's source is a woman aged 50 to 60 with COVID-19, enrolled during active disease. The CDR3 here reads CASSVGTGVNTIYF. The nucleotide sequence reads TGTGCCAGCAGCGTTGGGACAGGGGTGAACACCATATATTTT.